This TCR beta chain was retrieved from a study of T cell changes during pregnancy in multiple sclerosis. Germline lookup yields CDR1 SGHTS and CDR2 YDEGEE. V was trimmed by 0 bases and J by 0 bases, leaving 7 bases between them. The CDR3 runs to 15 residues. Assay used: immunoSEQ multiplex PCR; TCRdb lists only in-frame clones, some missing. The data show 90,000 to 95,000 clones, 80% to 95% seen once. The source was peripheral blood, collected before pregnancy. The receptor was isolated from a female donor with multiple sclerosis, enrolled in a pregnancy study. V and J are TRBV5-8 and TRBJ1-5; the D is unclear. Here the CDR3 reads CASSLGLNSNQPQHF. As DNA, the CDR3 is TGTGCCAGCAGCTTGGGACTCAATAGCAATCAGCCCCAGCATTTT.